This entry concerns a single T cell receptor beta chain. The antigen is not known. This sample was taken from a study of type 1 and type 2 diabetes patients. About the research overall: Donors were type 1 diabetes, type 2 diabetes, or nondiabetic controls. T cells were magnetically sorted from PBMCs as CD4+ or CD8+ subsets. Study-wide points: Highly-expanded CD4+ clones were few in type 2 diabetes, median one, 3.9% of reads.

V lost 6 bases, J lost 4 bases, and 21 bases lay in between. This CDR3 is 16 amino acids long. In germline, CDR1 is SNHLY, CDR2 FYNNEI. PCR was run on genomic DNA. Amplification of the beta chain CDR3 used 30 forward and 13 reverse multiplex primers. TCRdb ran MiXCR on the multiplex PCR reads and lists one entry per CDR3 protein. Among 250,000 or so distinct CDR3 sequences listed, more than 45% were seen once. The origin of this receptor is a young man with type 2 diabetes. V is TRBV2 and J is TRBJ1-1, with a possible D match to TRBD1 (6 bases). The sequenced sample consisted of peripheral blood mononuclear cells (PBMCs). The CDR3 sequence is CASSTPRGGAVTEAFF. CDR3 DNA: TGTGCCAGCAGCACCCCCCGGGGGGGGGCCGTCACTGAAGCTTTCTTT.